These 8 T cell receptor beta chains were sequenced from one sample in a study of T cells in Graves' hyperthyroidism and ophthalmopathy (dated by TCRdb to the late 2010s). Libraries were constructed by multiplex PCR. The instrument given in TCRdb is Illumina HiSeq 2000. The TCR beta CDR3 regions were amplified from the RNA transcripts. For the first round of RT-PCR on the TCR CDR3, the HTBI primer set was used together with the Qiagen OneStep RT-PCR kit. TCRdb ran its own pipeline on the public reads, namely fastp trimming at Q25 and MiXCR clone calling, and kept in-frame beta chains. Merged by CDR3 protein, the rows form single entries marked with the most common genes and DNA. The sample contains around 520,000 distinct CDR3 sequences, around 15% of them found a single time. Roughly 14% of the sample is in the top ten clones. Material: blood. The source is a woman aged 40 to 55 with Graves' hyperthyroidism.

This clonotype was seen at least ten times. The chain carries TRBV27 and TRBJ2-7; 14 nucleotides agree with TRBD2. Per the germline V gene, CDR1 is MNHEY and CDR2 is SMNVEV (reference sequence). With V trimmed by 5 bases and J by 7 bases, 7 bases remained unmatched. CDR3 size: 15 residues. Here the CDR3 reads CASSGPGLAGVEQYF. The CDR3 nucleotides read TGTGCCAGCAGTGGCCCGGGACTAGCGGGAGTGGAGCAGTACTTC.

With respect to this clonotype: A much larger clone lies one base from this, so it may be a read error. The chain couples TRBV7-2 to TRBJ2-1; no reliable D call. Germline V gives CDR1 SGHTA, CDR2 FQGNSA. This CDR3 has 15 amino acids. CDR3 residues: CASTPYNWPYNERFF. CDR3 DNA: TGTGCCAGCACCCCTTACAACTGGCCCTACAATGAGCGGTTCTTC.

This clonotype was seen a handful of times. V gene TRBV11-2 combines with J gene TRBJ2-5; possibly TRBD2 for D (5 bases). The germline CDR1 and CDR2 sequences are SGHAT and FQNNGV. Trimming shortened V by 6 bases and J by 5 bases, and 16 bases separated the two germline ends. There are 14 residues in the CDR3. The CDR3 region is CASSGIGLEETQYF. The CDR3 nucleotides are TGTGCCAGCAGTGGAATAGGACTGGAGGAGACCCAGTACTTC.

In its sample, this clonotype was seen many times. The CDR3 sequence: CASSPGVLAGDNEQFF. As DNA, the CDR3 is TGTGCCAGCAGCCCGGGTGTGCTAGCCGGGGACAATGAGCAGTTCTTC. The chain couples TRBV7-3 to TRBJ2-1; D perhaps matches TRBD2 (5 bases). V was shortened by 5 bases and J by 5 bases, with 19 bases between the two germline ends. CDR3 length: 16 amino acids. Germline values: CDR1 SGHTA, CDR2 FQGTGA.

This clonotype was seen ten or more times. The chain carries TRBV27 and TRBJ1-1, with 7 bases fitting TRBD1. This CDR3 is built from 12 residues. Germline CDR1 is MNHEY and CDR2 is SMNVEV (reference sequence). J was trimmed by 5 bases and V by 6 bases; bases with no gene match: 3. DNA for the CDR3: TGTGCCAGCAGCCTGACAGGGACTGAAGCTTTCTTT. Its translation: CASSLTGTEAFF.

About this clonotype itself: Being one base from a much bigger clone, this may be a read error. The chain is built from TRBV7-9 and TRBJ1-1, with D unclear. Germline V gene sequence: CDR1 SEHNR, CDR2 FQNEAQ (reference sequence). This CDR3 spans 12 amino acids. V was clipped by 5 bases and J by 0 bases, with 4 bases between them. CDR3 nucleotide sequence: TGTGCCAGCAGCGCGATGAACACTGAAGCTTTCTTT. The encoded protein is CASSAMNTEAFF.

This clonotype was counted at least ten times. The chain employs TRBV3-1 and TRBJ2-1; 12 bases are a match to TRBD1. Germline V gives CDR1 LGHDT, CDR2 YNNKEL (reference sequence). The CDR3 is made up of 15 amino acids. The ends lost 1 base at V and 7 bases at J; junction bases unmatched: 2. This CDR3 is CASSQGDRGRNEQFF. Here the CDR3 DNA reads TGTGCCAGCAGCCAAGGGGACAGGGGGCGAAATGAGCAGTTCTTC.

This clonotype was observed at least ten times. The J gene is TRBJ1-6, the V gene TRBV7-2; possibly TRBD1 for D (6 bases). V lost 3 bases to trimming and J lost 6 bases, with 9 bases between them. The CDR3 totals 14 residues. Germline CDR1 reads SGHTA; CDR2 reads FQGNSA. The CDR3 sequence is CASSFDRINSPLHF. CDR3 in DNA: TGTGCCAGCAGCTTTGACAGGATTAATTCACCCCTCCACTTT.